The clone carrying this T cell receptor beta chain was detected only a few times. The sample is drawn from a study of spatial heterogeneity in lung cancer. Time point denoted: sample taken at primary tumor resection. Whole RNA from tumor, nontumor lung or frozen PBMC was sequenced unsorted. One entry per CDR3 protein results from TCRdb running MiXCR on the 5' RACE reads. The repertoire holds 45,000 or so distinct CDR3 sequences, with 10% to 15% as singletons. The CDR3 consists of 16 residues. V lost 7 bases to trimming and J lost 1 base; unmatched junction nucleotides: 10. Per the germline V gene, CDR1 is SGHTA and CDR2 is FQGNSA.

The clonotype originates from a female donor with early-stage non-small cell lung cancer. The chain employs TRBV7-2 and TRBJ1-2, with 9 bases identical to TRBD1. Sequenced here: PBMCs, sampled at surgery. The CDR3 loop reads CASNQQGAGGNYGYTF. Written as DNA, the CDR3 is TGTGCCAGCAACCAACAGGGGGCTGGTGGTAACTATGGCTACACCTTC.